This entry describes one TCR beta chain. Its antigen is not known. A much larger clonotype is one base distant, so this may be a read error. This CDR3 fails to terminate in the conserved phenylalanine or tryptophan, so it likely reflects a read error. J lost 8 bases, V lost 9 bases, and 6 bases had no gene match. The CDR3 is 12 residues long. Germline V CDR1 and CDR2: KGHDR, SFDVKD. The sorted Tregs were CD4+CD25+CD127-/low cells. General study results and limits: Whole repertoires were not studied in the larger cohort, only one V-J beta rearrangement. Tumor-infiltrating Treg TCR alpha and beta sequences overlapped most with tumor naive CD4+ T cells, then blood naive. Tumor memory CD4+ T cell TCR gene usage clustered with blood and lymph node memory CD4+ cells and lymph node naive CD4+ cells.

Constant-region reverse primers amplified full-length variable regions, followed by semi-nested Nested Universal Primer A PCR. TCRdb processed the 5' RACE reads anew with MiXCR; each CDR3 protein has one entry. Counted here are tens of thousands of distinct CDR3 sequences, roughly 28% occurring once; the ten biggest clones make up less than 2.5%. The source material was tumor-infiltrating Tregs sorted from the breast tumor. The TCR comes from a female donor with breast cancer. V and J are TRBV24-1 and TRBJ2-1, with 7 bases lining up with TRBD1. CDR3 residues: CATSDRVHEQFL. CDR3 coding DNA: TGTGCCACCTCCGACAGGGTTCATGAGCAGTTCCTC.